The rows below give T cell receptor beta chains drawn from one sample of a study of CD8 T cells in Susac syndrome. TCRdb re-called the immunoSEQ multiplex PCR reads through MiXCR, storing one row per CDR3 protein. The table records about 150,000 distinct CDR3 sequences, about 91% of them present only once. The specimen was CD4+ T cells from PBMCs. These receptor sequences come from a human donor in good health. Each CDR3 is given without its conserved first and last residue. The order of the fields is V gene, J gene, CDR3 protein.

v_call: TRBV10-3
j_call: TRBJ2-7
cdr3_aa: APLGHTNPYEQY

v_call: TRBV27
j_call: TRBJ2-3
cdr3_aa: ASSLGTSGGTDTQY

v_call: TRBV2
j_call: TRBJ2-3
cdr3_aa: ASSGRGTDTQY

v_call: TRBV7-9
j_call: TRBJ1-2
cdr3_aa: ASSLAQGYGYT

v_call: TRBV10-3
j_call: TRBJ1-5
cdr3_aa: AISEGQPNQPQH

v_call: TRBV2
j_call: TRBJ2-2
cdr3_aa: ASNLKTGGTGELF

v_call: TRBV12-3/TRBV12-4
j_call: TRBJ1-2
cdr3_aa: ASSTYRGGYT

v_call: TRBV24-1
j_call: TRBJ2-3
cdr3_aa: ATSDPGTGVDTQY

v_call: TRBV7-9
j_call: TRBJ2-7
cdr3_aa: ASSRTYEQY

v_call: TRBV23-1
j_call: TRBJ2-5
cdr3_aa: ASSQSRRGQETQY

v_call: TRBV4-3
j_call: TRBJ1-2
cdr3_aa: ASSQEYGRGRGGYT

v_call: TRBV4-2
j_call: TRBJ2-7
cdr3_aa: ASSQDEVVTSGSYEQY

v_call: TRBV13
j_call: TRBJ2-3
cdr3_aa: ASTQGTSGRGDTDTQY

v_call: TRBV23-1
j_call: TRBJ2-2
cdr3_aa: ASSQSQQNTGELF

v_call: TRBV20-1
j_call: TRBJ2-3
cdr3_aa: SAPRATQY

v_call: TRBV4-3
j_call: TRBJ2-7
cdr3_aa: ASSQGTQDFYEQY